These 22 T cell receptor beta chains share one sample of origin, sequenced in a study of OX40 agonist ivuxolimab in advanced cancers. Generated by immunoSEQ multiplex PCR, the TCRdb table keeps only in-frame clones and is missing some. This sample has about 35,000 clones, with roughly 80% found just once. Sequenced material: CD4+ or CD8+ T cells sorted from blood, taken in a trial of the OX40 agonist ivuxolimab. These receptors came from an adult with an advanced solid tumor such as melanoma, head and neck, liver or kidney cancer.

J is TRBJ1-3 and V is TRBV5-1; no clear D gene. Trimming shortened V by 0 bases and J by 3 bases, and 19 bases separated the two germline ends. CDR3 length: 18 residues. The germline CDR1 and CDR2 sequences are SGHRS and YFSETQ. In nucleotides, the CDR3 is TGCGCCAGCAGCTTGGAATTGTCGGGGAGGAGTGATGGAAACACCATATATTTT. Its translation: CASSLELSGRSDGNTIYF.

This clone occurred once. The J gene is TRBJ1-5, the V gene TRBV5-1; D is perhaps TRBD1 (5 bases). Trimming stripped 5 bases from V and 5 bases from J, with 17 bases between. Per germline, CDR1 SGHRS and CDR2 YFSETQ. CDR3 length: 15 amino acids. CDR3 sequence reads: CASSPDAGPYQPQHF. DNA for the CDR3: TGCGCCAGCAGTCCGGACGCGGGGCCGTATCAGCCCCAGCATTTT.

This clone has only one observation. The chain uses TRBV28 and TRBJ2-1; 9 bases match TRBD2. Trimming took 4 bases from V and 7 from J; bases not matched to a gene: 8. Germline lookup yields CDR1 MDHEN and CDR2 SYDVKM. The CDR3 is made up of 15 amino acids. Here the CDR3 DNA reads TGTGCCAGCAGTTCGGGCGGGAGGGCCCCTAATGAGCAGTTCTTC. It specifies CASSSGGRAPNEQFF.

With regard to this clone: Relative to the germline gene, one junction end is altered; a read error may explain this. For the CDR3, the DNA is TGTGCCAGCAGTGAAATCAGCCAATATAGTTCACCCCTCCACTTT. Translated, it gives CASSEISQYSSPLHF. This sequence joins TRBV6-1 and TRBJ1-6, with D unresolved. The CDR3 extends over 15 amino acids. Germline V gives CDR1 MNHNS, CDR2 SASEGT.

This chain links TRBV5-1 with TRBJ2-1; 7 nucleotides agree with TRBD2. The ends lost 0 bases at V and 2 bases at J; junction bases unmatched: 5. The CDR3 loop spans 16 amino acids. Germline V gene sequence: CDR1 SGHRS, CDR2 YFSETQ. The CDR3, as DNA: TGCGCCAGCAGCTTGGGGCTAGCGGACACCTACAATGAGCAGTTCTTC. It specifies CASSLGLADTYNEQFF.

This chain connects TRBV7-9 to TRBJ2-5; D ambiguous. The germline V gene has CDR1 SEHNR and CDR2 FQNEAQ (reference sequence). CDR3 length: 13 amino acids. V lost 2 bases, J lost 5 bases, and 9 bases lay in between. The CDR3 is CASSLNGWETQYF. CDR3 coding DNA: TGTGCCAGCAGCTTAAACGGGTGGGAGACCCAGTACTTC. Filled out from reference TRBV7-9 and TRBJ2-5, the complete variable domain reads DTGVSQNPRHKITKRGQNVTFRCDPISEHNRLYWYRQTLGQGPEFLTYFQNEAQLEKSRLLSDRFSAERPKGSFSTLEIQRTEQGDSAMYLCASSLNGWETQYFGPGTRLLVL.

The gene calls are TRBV19 and TRBJ1-2, with 7 bases matching TRBD1. Germline lookup yields CDR1 LNHDA and CDR2 SQIVND (reference sequence). With V trimmed by 4 bases and J by 7 bases, 0 bases remained unmatched. This CDR3 comprises 11 residues. The CDR3 loop reads CASSKGAGYTF. The CDR3 DNA sequence: TGTGCCAGTAGTAAGGGGGCTGGCTACACCTTC.

The chain employs TRBV10-2 and TRBJ2-7; D is possibly TRBD1 (6 bases). Germline loops: CDR1 WSHSY, CDR2 SAAADI. CDR3 length: 16 amino acids. V lost 2 bases to trimming and J lost 5 bases, with 19 bases between them. DNA of the CDR3: TGCGCCAGCAGTGAGCGGGAACTTGGCAGGGGCGACGAGCAGTACTTC. As protein: CASSERELGRGDEQYF.

The J gene is TRBJ2-1, the V gene TRBV7-9, with a possible D match to TRBD1 (5 bases). The CDR3 contains 15 residues. V lost 5 bases and J 6 bases, leaving 17 bases between the germline ends. Germline CDR1 SEHNR, CDR2 FQNEAQ (reference sequence). CDR3 sequence (DNA): TGTGCCAGCAGCCCGCCCAGGGTGGCCAGCAATGAGCAGTTCTTC. This sequence encodes CASSPPRVASNEQFF.

The V and J genes are TRBV28 and TRBJ2-6, with 7 bases fitting TRBD1. V shed 8 bases and J 0 bases; nucleotides not matched to a gene: 4. Germline lookup yields CDR1 MDHEN and CDR2 SYDVKM. The CDR3 has 15 residues. The CDR3 is CASRDSSSGANVLTF. The CDR3 DNA follows: TGTGCCAGCCGGGACAGTTCCTCTGGGGCCAACGTCCTGACTTTC.

The V and J genes are TRBV7-6 and TRBJ2-1; D is possibly TRBD2 (5 bases). Germline-derived CDR1 and CDR2 are SGHVS and FNYEAQ. There are 15 residues in the CDR3. Trimming pared 5 bases from V and 6 bases from J, leaving 17 bases between. The CDR3 coding sequence is TGTGCCAGCAGCCAAGGTACGGGAAGAGGCAATGAGCAGTTCTTC. Amino acid sequence: CASSQGTGRGNEQFF. Combining the CDR3 with reference TRBV7-6 and TRBJ2-1 gives the whole variable domain GAGVSQSPRYKVTKRGQDVALRCDPISGHVSLYWYRQALGQGPEFLTYFNYEAQQDKSGLPNDRFSAERPEGSISTLTIQRTEQRDSAMYRCASSQGTGRGNEQFFGPGTRLTVL.

The CDR3 loop reads CASSYGQGASRSNQPQHF. CDR3 nucleotides: TGTGCCAGCAGTTACGGACAGGGGGCTTCAAGGAGCAATCAGCCCCAGCATTTT. The V gene is TRBV28, the J gene TRBJ1-5, with 11 positions matching TRBD1. J gave up 1 base and V 4 bases, and 9 bases lay outside the gene matches. CDR3 size: 18 residues. The germline CDR1 and CDR2 sequences are MDHEN and SYDVKM.

CDR3 protein: CASSQRQGYEQYF. As DNA, the CDR3 is TGCGCCAGCAGTCAGCGACAGGGCTACGAGCAGTACTTC. The V and J genes are TRBV23-1 and TRBJ2-7; the match to TRBD1 covers 7 bases. TRBV23-1 qualifies as an ORF whose function is uncertain. The CDR3 runs to 13 residues. V lost 3 bases and J lost 3; bases outside the gene matches: 2.

This clone appeared once. The V call is TRBV11-2, the J call TRBJ1-3; unclear D gene. Germline lookup yields CDR1 SGHAT and CDR2 FQNNGV. V shed 4 bases and J shed 7 bases, with 14 bases lying between them. The CDR3 is made up of 14 amino acids. The CDR3 nucleotides read TGTGCCAGCAGCTCAGGCCCGGGTGGCAACACCATATATTTT. As protein: CASSSGPGGNTIYF.

Here the CDR3 reads CASTAGTGGSQPQHF. The CDR3 DNA sequence: TGTGCCAGTACCGCCGGGACAGGGGGCAGTCAGCCCCAGCATTTT. The chain has TRBV19 and TRBJ1-5; 12 nucleotides match TRBD1. The CDR3 is 15 residues long. V was clipped by 7 bases and J by 6 bases; unmatched bases: 7. CDR1 LNHDA and CDR2 SQIVND come from the germline V gene (reference sequence).

The gene calls are TRBV29-1 and TRBJ1-1, with D possibly being TRBD1 (5 bases). This CDR3 contains 12 residues. The germline V and J ends were trimmed by 7 bases and 4 bases, with 13 bases remaining between them. CDR1 is SQVTM and CDR2 is ANQGSEA in the germline V gene. The CDR3 loop is CSAGGAGTEAFF. CDR3 coding DNA: TGCAGCGCCGGAGGGGCGGGCACTGAAGCTTTCTTT. Looking up the rest from reference TRBV29-1 and TRBJ1-1 gives the full variable domain: SAVISQKPSRDICQRGTSLTIQCQVDSQVTMMFWYRQQPGQSLTLIATANQGSEATYESGFVIDKFPISRPNLTFSTLTVSNMSPEDSSIYLCSAGGAGTEAFFGQGTRLTVV.

V gene TRBV18 combines with J gene TRBJ2-1; 9 bases agree with TRBD2. This CDR3 has 16 amino acids. Germline V lookup: CDR1 KGHSH, CDR2 LQKENI. V lost 4 bases and J lost 3; bases outside the gene matches: 7. The CDR3 is CASSLVLAGYYNEQFF. CDR3 nucleotides: TGTGCCAGCTCACTTGTACTAGCGGGCTACTACAATGAGCAGTTCTTC.

V gene TRBV30 combines with J gene TRBJ1-2, with a weak D call TRBD1 (6 bases). The ends were cut back, 3 bases at V and 8 bases at J, with 13 bases in the middle. In germline, CDR1 is GTSNPN, CDR2 SVGIG (reference sequence). The CDR3 runs 12 residues. CDR3 DNA: TGTGCCTGGAGCAGGGGAGGGGTGGGCTACACCTTC. Protein sequence: CAWSRGGVGYTF.

The rearrangement links TRBV2 to TRBJ2-7; 10 bases are shared with TRBD2. Germline-derived CDR1 and CDR2 are SNHLY and FYNNEI. The CDR3 contains 14 residues. V lost 5 bases and J lost 0; bases outside the gene matches: 1. The CDR3 here is CASSRTSGSYEQYF. As DNA, the CDR3 is TGTGCCAGCAGTAGGACTAGCGGCTCCTACGAGCAGTACTTC. Variable domain in full (rest from reference TRBV2 and TRBJ2-7): EPEVTQTPSHQVTQMGQEVILRCVPISNHLYFYWYRQILGQKVEFLVSFYNNEISEKSEIFDDQFSVERPDGSNFTLKIRSTKLEDSAMYFCASSRTSGSYEQYFGPGTRLTVT.

V gene TRBV7-9 combines with J gene TRBJ2-2, with TRBD1 identical over 9 bases. Germline V gene sequence: CDR1 SEHNR, CDR2 FQNEAQ (reference sequence). The V gene end was trimmed by 5 bases and the J gene end by 8 bases; junction bases not matched to a gene: 12. The CDR3 runs to 16 residues. The CDR3 sequence is CASSPIRQGVLGELFF. CDR3 nucleotide sequence: TGTGCCAGCAGCCCGATTAGACAGGGGGTGCTGGGGGAGCTGTTTTTT.

This chain uses TRBV7-9 with TRBJ1-2, with TRBD1 identical over 9 bases. This CDR3 has 17 residues. Unmatched junction bases numbered 12, after V lost 4 bases and J lost 3 bases. CDR1 is SEHNR, CDR2 FQNEAQ, per germline (reference sequence). Written as DNA, the CDR3 is TGTGCCAGCAGCTCCTCCGGGACAGGGAAACTTGACTATGGCTACACCTTC. Its translation: CASSSSGTGKLDYGYTF.

V usage is TRBV19 and J usage is TRBJ1-5; TRBD1 aligns across 10 bases. CDR3 length: 14 amino acids. Germline V gene lookup returns CDR1 LNHDA and CDR2 SQIVND (reference sequence). The J segment lost 2 bases and the V segment lost 7 bases, leaving 2 bases of the junction unmatched. The CDR3 loop is CASTGTGGNQPQHF. In DNA form, the CDR3 reads TGTGCCAGTACCGGGACAGGGGGCAATCAGCCCCAGCATTTT.